This is a list of T cell receptor beta chains from one sample in a study of shared clonotypes between healthy human individuals. TCRdb keeps only in-frame clones here, not all; method: immunoSEQ multiplex PCR. The repertoire consists of about 660,000 clones, with 74% occurring once and the leading ten covering approximately 1.8%. The sequenced sample consisted of memory CD4+ T cells sorted from blood. These receptor sequences come from a woman aged 30 to 39 in good health. The CDR3 runs from the conserved cysteine through the conserved F or W. Each record gives: V gene, clone size, D gene, J gene, CDR3 protein, CDR3 DNA. A D gene is named only where the DNA matches it firmly. Size tells how often a clone was seen (once, few, many) or the class of an expanded clone, and some rows leave it out.

TRBV5-1	-	TRBD2	TRBJ2-3	CASSLGVAGNTDTQYF	TGCGCCAGCAGCTTGGGTGTAGCGGGGAACACAGATACGCAGTATTTT
TRBV7-9	-	TRBD2	TRBJ2-7	CASSLGTSSYEQYF	TGTGCCAGCAGCTTAGGGACTAGTTCCTACGAGCAGTACTTC
TRBV5-1	many	TRBD1	TRBJ1-3	CASSLGDRDGNTIYF	TGCGCCAGCAGCTTAGGGGACAGGGATGGAAACACCATATATTTT
TRBV4-1	-	TRBD2	TRBJ2-1	CASSQIPLAGVLNEQFF	TGCGCCAGCAGCCAGATTCCCCTAGCGGGAGTCTTGAATGAGCAGTTCTTC
TRBV5-1	-	-	TRBJ2-4	CATGPGHPRDIQYF	TGCGCCACCGGACCGGGACATCCGAGGGACATTCAGTACTTC
TRBV13	-	-	TRBJ1-1	CASSLDGGQAFF	TGTGCCAGCAGCTTAGATGGGGGGCAAGCTTTCTTT
TRBV5-8	-	-	TRBJ2-7	CASKVAVIISGEQYF	TGTGCCAGCAAGGTTGCGGTCATAATAAGTGGGGAGCAGTACTTC
TRBV9	-	-	TRBJ2-6	CASSVGRGPSKANVLTF	TGTGCCAGCAGCGTAGGAAGGGGACCGAGCAAGGCCAACGTCCTGACTTTC
TRBV7-9	-	TRBD1	TRBJ2-7	CASSLGTGIEEQYF	TGTGCCAGCAGCTTAGGGACAGGGATAGAGGAGCAGTACTTC
TRBV11-2	-	TRBD2	TRBJ2-3	CASSGSEGREDHTQYF	TGTGCCAGCAGCGGAAGCGAGGGGCGGGAGGATCATACGCAGTATTTT
TRBV27	-	TRBD1	TRBJ1-5	CASSSEGAPAQPQHF	TGTGCCAGCAGTTCGGAGGGGGCGCCTGCTCAGCCCCAGCATTTT
TRBV9	-	-	TRBJ1-3	CASSVVAGGSGNTIYF	TGTGCCAGCAGCGTAGTTGCCGGGGGATCTGGAAACACCATATATTTT
TRBV15	-	TRBD1	TRBJ2-5	CATRRTGTEPTQYF	TGTGCCACCAGGCGGACCGGGACAGAGCCGACCCAGTACTTC
TRBV6-5	-	-	TRBJ2-7	CASRRGTGLYEQYF	TGTGCCAGCAGAAGGGGAACCGGGCTCTACGAGCAGTACTTC
TRBV2	-	TRBD1	TRBJ2-3	CASSGQGSSTDTQYF	TGTGCCAGCAGCGGACAGGGGTCGAGCACAGATACGCAGTATTTT
TRBV6-1	-	-	TRBJ1-1	CASRANRITNTEAFF	TGTGCCAGCAGGGCAAACAGGATAACAAACACTGAAGCTTTCTTT
TRBV7-9	-	TRBD1	TRBJ1-2	CASSLGRLGQGAKGYTF	TGTGCCAGCAGCTTAGGTCGTTTAGGACAGGGGGCAAAGGGCTACACCTTC
TRBV2	-	-	TRBJ1-5	CASSRSRGGNQPQHF	TGTGCCAGCAGTCGAAGCCGGGGCGGCAATCAGCCCCAGCATTTT
TRBV27	few	-	TRBJ2-1	CASSSRPQNEQFF	TGTGCCAGCAGTTCCCGCCCACAGAATGAGCAGTTCTTC
TRBV5-1	-	-	TRBJ1-1	CASSLAGGLNTEAFF	TGCGCCAGCAGCTTGGCCGGGGGATTGAACACTGAAGCTTTCTTT
TRBV11-2	-	TRBD2	TRBJ2-1	CASSNSGGEQFF	TGTGCCAGCAGCAATAGCGGGGGAGAGCAGTTCTTC
TRBV10-3	-	-	TRBJ2-7	CATSFVYEQYF	TGTGCCACCTCTTTCGTCTACGAGCAGTACTTC
TRBV28	-	TRBD1	TRBJ2-5	CASSFIGTGQETQYF	TGTGCCAGCAGTTTTATAGGGACAGGCCAAGAGACCCAGTACTTC
TRBV4-1	many	-	TRBJ1-3	CASSQDPAATQGPLQSGNTIYF	TGCGCCAGCAGCCAAGATCCCGCCGCGACACAGGGACCCCTTCAATCTGGAAACACCATATATTTT
TRBV10-1	-	TRBD2	TRBJ2-3	CASSAVGGYADTQYF	TGCGCCAGCAGTGCGGTGGGGGGGTATGCAGATACGCAGTATTTT
TRBV6-1	-	TRBD2	TRBJ2-1	CASSEASGMGYEQFF	TGTGCCAGCAGTGAAGCTAGCGGGATGGGTTATGAGCAGTTCTTC
TRBV7-9	-	TRBD2	TRBJ2-1	CASKPGTSAVREQFF	TGTGCCAGCAAACCCGGGACTAGCGCGGTACGTGAGCAGTTCTTC
TRBV5-5	-	TRBD1	TRBJ2-7	CASSQRDRRYEQYF	TGTGCCAGCAGCCAAAGGGACAGGCGTTACGAGCAGTACTTC
TRBV19	-	TRBD2	TRBJ2-7	CASSMSGRALEQYF	TGTGCCAGTAGTATGAGCGGGAGAGCCTTGGAGCAGTACTTC